This entry features one TCR beta chain sequence. The antigen it recognizes is unknown. There are no base qualities to consult, and no much larger clone falls within one base. The treatment or condition label, as the study defines it: live attenuated yellow fever vaccine strain. Two biological replicates of bulk PBMCs were collected at each blood-draw timepoint. PBMCs were isolated from peripheral blood using a standard Ficoll-Paque protocol. RNA was extracted with TriZol from bulk PBMCs, CD4 and CD8 fractions, and dextramer-positive and dextramer-negative fractions. The germline V gene yields SGHTA for CDR1 and FQGNSA for CDR2. At the junction V is shortened by 3 bases and J by 2 bases; bases outside the gene matches: 9. CDR3 length: 17 amino acids, cysteine to phenylalanine. The entry retains the CDR3 DNA only, 51 bases that are in frame from base 1. TCR cDNA was made using 5'RACE template switching, a step that added a universal primer site and unique molecular identifiers. Priming for cDNA synthesis came from both the TCR alpha and TCR beta constant segments. Two PCR steps were used to amplify libraries, with sample barcodes and sequencing adapters being added in the second step. Sequencing of libraries was performed on Illumina HiSeq 2500 (2x100 bp) or NovaSeq (2x150 bp). The study's own analysis went as follows. MIGEC was used to demultiplex reads and collapse the reads into UMI consensus sequences, and MiXCR was used for V(D)J alignment. Using edgeR on replicate PBMC samples, clonotypes were called vaccine-responding if FDR was below 0.01 and the log2 fold change was above 5 up to day 15. Bulk clonotypes were assigned CD4 or CD8 identity according to which sequenced CD4 or CD8 repertoire held them at higher abundance. Clones were called with MiXCR by TCRdb after fastp trimmed the public reads at Q25, and only in-frame beta chains were retained. Every distinct CDR3 protein forms one entry, paired with its most common genes and DNA. The V and J calls were not made by the authors but by TCRdb's processing. The sample profile shows around 610,000 distinct CDR3 sequences; roughly 14% of them were found once. Over 11% of the sample is taken by the ten largest.

This sample stems from a study of T cells after yellow fever vaccination (dated by TCRdb to about 2019). With regard to the full study: The SMART-Seq v4 Ultra Low Input RNA kit was used to prepare libraries from fractions with low cell numbers. Bulk PBMC replicates and cell subsets were isolated from blood drawn at multiple timepoints before and after both primary and secondary immunization. To follow T-cell clones before and after primary and booster YFV17D yellow fever vaccination, bulk TCR alpha and beta repertoires were sequenced over time. Two healthy male donors, one aged 18 to 29 and one aged 30 to 40 years, made up the cohort. General study outcomes and caveats: Computational filtering was needed because FACS-sorted repertoires could contain abundant contaminating clonotypes from the bulk population. The study included only two donors, which limits how far the findings can be generalized. Most clones expanded after primary vaccination were re-detected after the booster (about 95% of CD4 and approximately 85% of CD8), suggesting broad memory maintenance. A small fraction of clonotypes appeared in both the CD4 and CD8 compartments, likely as a result of convergent recombination. Compared with the primary T-cell response, the secondary T-cell response was weaker but faster, peaking on day 5 rather than day 15.

This receptor chain uses TRBV7-2 and TRBJ2-5, with 10 bases matching TRBD2. This sequence was found in a man aged 25-40 years who received the YFV17D yellow fever vaccine. The specimen comprised PBMCs, sampled on the day of the yellow fever booster vaccination. CDR3 region: CASSFGLAGAGQETQYF. The nucleotide sequence is given as TGTGCCAGCAGCTTTGGGCTAGCGGGAGCTGGGCAAGAGACCCAGTACTTC.